This T cell receptor beta chain was documented in a study of cytomegalovirus exposure and HLA in healthy donors. General study findings and limits: Researchers catalogued some 160 TCR beta chains as cytomegalovirus-associated.

Primers: 60 Vbeta forward and 13 Jbeta reverse. Original handling: An analysis performed later counted 70 million to 90 million unique TCR beta chains (roughly 11 million of them shared). Profiling relied on immunoSEQ multiplex PCR, and the TCRdb table lists in-frame clones only, not all of them. The V and J calls and the clone size are those of that table, but D and trimming were determined from the DNA. The table records some 100,000 clones, 74% of them present only once. This CDR3 region has 16 residues. Unmatched junction bases numbered 8, after V lost 0 bases and J lost 4 bases. Germline CDR1 reads MNHEY; CDR2 reads SMNVEV (reference sequence). Each donor was healthy, and each was a bone marrow donor. On this clone itself: Its antigen is still unknown.

Sequencing input: PBMCs. This sequence originates from a human donor in good health. This sequence joins TRBV27 and TRBJ2-5; 7 positions agree with TRBD2. The CDR3 nucleotides read TGTGCCAGCAGTTTATCGACGGGACTATCAGGAGAGACCCAGTACTTC. Protein sequence: CASSLSTGLSGETQYF.